This T cell receptor beta chain emerged from a study of T cell changes during pregnancy in multiple sclerosis (dated by TCRdb to the late 2010s). Looking at the study overall: In women with multiple sclerosis, the researchers looked at how the T cell repertoire shifted as pregnancy progressed.

In the case of this clone: Its specific antigen is unknown. Base qualities are missing; no much larger clone stands one base away.

The germline V and J ends show losses of 3 bases and 4 bases respectively, and no gene match explains 4 bases of the junction. CDR1 and CDR2 (SEHNR, FQNEAQ) derive from the germline V gene (reference sequence). From the cysteine through the phenylalanine, the CDR3 covers 14 amino acids. Here the CDR3 DNA is all that survives: 42 bases in frame from base 1. Receptor libraries were prepared by the immunoSEQ multiplex PCR assay. TCRdb carries this immuneACCESS record with in-frame sequences only. Its versions omit some clonotypes, under half of them owing to an unresolved V gene in the studies checked, with the rest unexplained. The sample table contains 50,000 to 80,000 clones; only one count was recorded for more than 90% of them. The ten largest make up 1.4% of the sample.

The specimen was peripheral blood, collected in the second trimester of pregnancy. The V and J segments used are TRBV7-9 and TRBJ2-3; 7 bases in the middle match TRBD2. The source of this sequence is a female donor with multiple sclerosis, enrolled in a pregnancy study. The nucleotide sequence reads TGTGCCAGCAGCTTTTCGGGAGGCCCAGATACGCAGTATTTT. Translated, this is CASSFSGGPDTQYF.